This record concerns one TCR beta chain sequence. The antigen remains undetermined. This sample stems from a study of blood T cells in healthy people across ages. Through a sample-barcoded 5' primer and a J-beta primer mix, a second PCR was run for roughly 6 to 12 cycles. TCRdb used MiXCR to reprocess the 5' RACE reads, holding one entry per CDR3 protein. Of around 1,900,000 distinct CDR3 sequences listed, 30% to 40% were seen once; the top ten hold around 23%. Trimming cost V 8 bases and J 12 bases, with 17 bases left between them. This CDR3 is 12 amino acids long. Roughly 9.8 milliliters of peripheral blood were drawn from each donor. Study findings and constraints: More naive CD4+ cells and higher diversity marked long-lived donors relative to aged donors.

This chain uses TRBV12-3 or TRBV12-4 with TRBJ2-1; D gene unclear. The sequencing sample was made of blood. The receptor's source is a human donor in good health. CDR3: CASPPRDLSQFF. As DNA, the CDR3 is TGTGCCAGCCCGCCTAGGGATTTGTCGCAGTTCTTC.